This record looks at one TCR beta chain sequence and its context. The antigen remains undetermined. PCR or immunohistochemistry showed mismatch repair deficiency in every enrolled patient. TCR sequencing covered a few patients who responded to pembrolizumab. The protocol was immunoSEQ multiplex PCR, while the TCRdb copy is restricted to in-frame clones and leaves out a portion. This table has 50,000 to 75,000 clones, about 87% appearing once. The data are from a study of PD-1 blockade in mismatch repair-deficient tumors. Overall study results and limits: After pembrolizumab, tumor-resident clones rose rapidly, then generally contracted before radiologic responses.

The V end was cut by 11 bases, the J end by 3 bases, with 17 bases between. Germline loops: CDR1 WSHSY, CDR2 SAAADI. The CDR3 totals 13 residues. This specimen was peripheral blood, taken 52 weeks after starting pembrolizumab. This receptor was obtained from an adult with mismatch repair-deficient cancer. The genes are TRBV10-2 and TRBJ2-7; perhaps TRBD2 as D (6 bases). The CDR3, as DNA: TGCGCCGTGACCTCGGGACTCAACTACGAGCAGTACTTC. Translated, it gives CAVTSGLNYEQYF.